The 4 T cell receptor beta chains presented below share a single source sample, sequenced in a study of blood T cells in healthy people across ages. A second PCR, run for roughly 7 to 12 cycles, used a sample-barcoded 5' primer plus a J-beta primer mix. Each CDR3 protein gets one entry after TCRdb re-called the 5' RACE reads with MiXCR. The repertoire has 1.8 million or so distinct CDR3 sequences, roughly two fifths of them found once; the top ten carry 20% to 25%. Sequencing was performed on blood. Receptor source: a human donor in good health.

The chain joins TRBV9 to TRBJ1-6, with 7 bases fitting TRBD1. The CDR3 extends over 15 amino acids. V shed 0 bases, J shed 7 bases, and the junction held 4 bases outside the gene matches. CDR1 is SGDLS, CDR2 YYNGEE, per germline. The DNA for the CDR3 is TGTGCCAGCAGCGTAGAACAGGGGCCCAATTCACCCCTCCACTTT. This codes for CASSVEQGPNSPLHF.

This rearrangement joins TRBV7-2 to TRBJ2-3; 9 bases are a match to TRBD2. The CDR3 has 18 amino acids. Losses at the gene ends were 2 bases for V and 0 bases for J; bases not matched to a gene: 9. CDR1 SGHTA and CDR2 FQGNSA come from the germline V gene. In nucleotides, the CDR3 is TGTGCCAGCAGCTTAAATAGCGGGGGACCTCTTAGCACAGATACGCAGTATTTT. Amino acid sequence: CASSLNSGGPLSTDTQYF.

The V and J genes are TRBV5-1 and TRBJ2-5; a possible D gene is TRBD1 (6 bases). The CDR3 length is 14 residues. CDR1 SGHRS and CDR2 YFSETQ come from the germline V gene. V gave up 5 bases and J gave up 1 base, with 12 bases separating them. The CDR3 DNA reads TGCGCCAGCAGTGCGTTGGGGGCCCAAGAGACCCAGTACTTC. Amino acids: CASSALGAQETQYF.

The CDR3 spells CASSQETF. The CDR3 bases are TGCGCCAGCAGCCAAGAGACTTTC. The V and J genes are TRBV4-1 and TRBJ2-6; D remains unclear. CDR3 size: 8 residues. CDR1 and CDR2 from the germline V gene are MGHRA and YSYEKL. V lost 0 bases to trimming and J lost 18 bases, with 0 bases between them.